This T cell receptor (beta chain) was captured by sequencing in a study of T cells in localized non-small cell lung cancer. Study-level findings and limits: It was uninvolved adjacent lung that showed the highest T cell clonality, exceeding tumor. Median detection of top 100 tumor clones in adjacent lung was 57 clones.

The CDR3 contains 17 residues. The trim removed 4 bases at V and 0 bases at J, leaving 8 bases unmatched. The germline V gene has CDR1 WNHNN and CDR2 SYGVQD (reference sequence). Data came from immunoSEQ multiplex PCR; TCRdb stores just in-frame clones and leaves some out. The table lists 35,000 or so clones, 75% to 90% of them singletons. Concerning this clone: Antigen specificity is unknown.

The sequencing here drew on peripheral blood, taken before any cancer treatment. This sequence was found in a man aged 40 to 69 with stage I lung adenocarcinoma. This chain links TRBV10-1 with TRBJ2-1, with 8 nucleotides matching TRBD1. The CDR3 loop reads CASSGLTGDRSYNEQFF. CDR3 bases: TGCGCCAGCAGTGGATTGACAGGGGACCGCTCCTACAATGAGCAGTTCTTC.